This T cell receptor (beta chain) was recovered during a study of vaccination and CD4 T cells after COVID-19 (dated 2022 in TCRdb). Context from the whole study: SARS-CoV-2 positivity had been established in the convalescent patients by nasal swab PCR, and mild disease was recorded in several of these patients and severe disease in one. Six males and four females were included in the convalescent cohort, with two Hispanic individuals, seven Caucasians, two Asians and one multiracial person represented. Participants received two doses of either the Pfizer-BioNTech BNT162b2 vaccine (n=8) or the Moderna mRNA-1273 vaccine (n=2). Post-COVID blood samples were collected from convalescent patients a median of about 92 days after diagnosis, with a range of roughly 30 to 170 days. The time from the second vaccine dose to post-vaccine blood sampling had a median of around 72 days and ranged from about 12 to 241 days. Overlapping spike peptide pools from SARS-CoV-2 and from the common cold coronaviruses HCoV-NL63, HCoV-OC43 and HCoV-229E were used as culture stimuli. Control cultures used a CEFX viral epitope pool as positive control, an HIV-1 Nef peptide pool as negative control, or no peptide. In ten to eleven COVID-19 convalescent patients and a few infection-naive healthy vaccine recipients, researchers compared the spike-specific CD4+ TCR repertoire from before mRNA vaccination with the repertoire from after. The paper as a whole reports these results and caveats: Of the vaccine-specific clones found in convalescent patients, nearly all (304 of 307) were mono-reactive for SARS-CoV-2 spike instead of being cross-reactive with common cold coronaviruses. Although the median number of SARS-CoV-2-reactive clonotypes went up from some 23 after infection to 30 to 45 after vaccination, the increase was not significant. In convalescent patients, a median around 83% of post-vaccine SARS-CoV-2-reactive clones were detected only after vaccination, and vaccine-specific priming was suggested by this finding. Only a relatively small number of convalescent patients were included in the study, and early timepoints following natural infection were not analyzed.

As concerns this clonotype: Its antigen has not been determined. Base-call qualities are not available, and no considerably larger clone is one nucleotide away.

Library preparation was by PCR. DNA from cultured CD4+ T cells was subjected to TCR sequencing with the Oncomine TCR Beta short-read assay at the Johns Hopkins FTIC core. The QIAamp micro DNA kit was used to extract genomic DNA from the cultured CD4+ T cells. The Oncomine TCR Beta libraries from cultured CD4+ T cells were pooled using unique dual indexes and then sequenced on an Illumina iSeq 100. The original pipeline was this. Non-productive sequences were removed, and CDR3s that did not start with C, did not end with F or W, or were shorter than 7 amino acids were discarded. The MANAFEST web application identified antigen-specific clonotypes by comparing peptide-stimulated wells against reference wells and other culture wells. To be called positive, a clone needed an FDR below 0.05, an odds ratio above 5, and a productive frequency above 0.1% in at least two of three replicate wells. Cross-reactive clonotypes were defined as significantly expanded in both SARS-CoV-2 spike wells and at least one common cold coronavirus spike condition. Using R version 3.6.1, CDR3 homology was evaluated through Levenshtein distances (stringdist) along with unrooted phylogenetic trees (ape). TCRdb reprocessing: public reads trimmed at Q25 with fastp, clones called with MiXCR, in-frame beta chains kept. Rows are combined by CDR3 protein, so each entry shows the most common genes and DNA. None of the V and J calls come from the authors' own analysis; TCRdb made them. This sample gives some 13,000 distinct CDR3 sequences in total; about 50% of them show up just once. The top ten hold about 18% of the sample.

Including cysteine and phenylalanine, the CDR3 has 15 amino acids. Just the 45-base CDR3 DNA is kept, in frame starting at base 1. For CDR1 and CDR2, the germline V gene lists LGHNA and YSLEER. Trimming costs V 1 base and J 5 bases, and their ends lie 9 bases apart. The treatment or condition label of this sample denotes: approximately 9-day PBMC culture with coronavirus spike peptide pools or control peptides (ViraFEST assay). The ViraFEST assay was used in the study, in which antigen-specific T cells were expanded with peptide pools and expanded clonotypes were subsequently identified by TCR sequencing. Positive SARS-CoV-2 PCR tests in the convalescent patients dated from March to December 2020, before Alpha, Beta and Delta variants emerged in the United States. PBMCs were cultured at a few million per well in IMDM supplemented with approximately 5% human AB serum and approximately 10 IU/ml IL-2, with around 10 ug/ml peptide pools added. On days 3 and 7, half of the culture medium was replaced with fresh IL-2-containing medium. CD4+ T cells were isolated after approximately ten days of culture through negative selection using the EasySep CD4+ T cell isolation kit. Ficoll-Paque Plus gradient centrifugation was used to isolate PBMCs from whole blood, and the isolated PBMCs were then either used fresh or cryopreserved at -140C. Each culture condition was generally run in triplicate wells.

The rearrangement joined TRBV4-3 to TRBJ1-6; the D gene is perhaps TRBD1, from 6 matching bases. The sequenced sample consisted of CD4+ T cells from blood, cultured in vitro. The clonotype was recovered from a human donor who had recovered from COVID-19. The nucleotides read TGCGCCAGCAGCCAAGGGGACACGGATAATTCACCCCTCCACTTT. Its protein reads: CASSQGDTDNSPLHF.